What follows are 2 T cell receptor beta chains derived from one specimen sequenced in a study of CD8 T cells in Susac syndrome. RNA in amounts of about 0.5 to 1 ug was reverse transcribed with random hexamers. TCRdb reprocessed the immunoSEQ multiplex PCR reads with MiXCR, giving one entry per CDR3 protein. The repertoire holds just over 300,000 distinct CDR3 sequences, with roughly 94% as singletons. The sample comprised CD4+ T cells from PBMCs. All receptors come from a human donor with multiple sclerosis.

V usage is TRBV4-2 and J usage is TRBJ2-3; D remains ambiguous. Germline loops: CDR1 LGHNA, CDR2 YNFKEQ. CDR3 size: 13 residues. V lost 4 bases and J 5 bases, leaving 10 bases between the germline ends. The CDR3 bases are TGTGCCAGCAGCCCCCCCGTGCGAGATACGCAGTATTTT. Translated: CASSPPVRDTQYF.

CDR3 DNA sequence: TGCAGTGCTAGAGATCCCCACTCTACCGGGGAGCTGTTTTTT. Protein sequence: CSARDPHSTGELFF. The chain couples TRBV20-1 to TRBJ2-2; D unresolved. Germline-derived CDR1 and CDR2 are DFQATT and SNEGSKA (reference sequence). The length of the CDR3 is 14 residues. The V end was cut by 0 bases, the J end by 5 bases, with 10 bases between.